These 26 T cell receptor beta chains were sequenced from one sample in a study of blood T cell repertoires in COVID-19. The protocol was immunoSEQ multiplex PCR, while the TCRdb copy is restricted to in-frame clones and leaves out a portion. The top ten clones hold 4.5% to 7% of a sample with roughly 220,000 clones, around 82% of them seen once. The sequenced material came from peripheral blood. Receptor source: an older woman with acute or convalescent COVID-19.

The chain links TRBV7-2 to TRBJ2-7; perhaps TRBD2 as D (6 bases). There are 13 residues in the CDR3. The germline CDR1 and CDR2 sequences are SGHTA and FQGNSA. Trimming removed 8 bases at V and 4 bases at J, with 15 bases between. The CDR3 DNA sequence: TGTGCCAGCGCGGGGCAGGGTCTGTACGAGCAGTACTTC. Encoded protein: CASAGQGLYEQYF.

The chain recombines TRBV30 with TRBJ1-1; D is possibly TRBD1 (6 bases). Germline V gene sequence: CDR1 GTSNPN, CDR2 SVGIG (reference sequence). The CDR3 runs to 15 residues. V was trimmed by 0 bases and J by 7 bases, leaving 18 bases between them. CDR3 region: CAWSVSRAGAGEAFF. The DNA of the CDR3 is TGTGCCTGGAGTGTTTCCCGCGCAGGGGCCGGTGAAGCTTTCTTT.

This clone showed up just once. CDR3 sequence (DNA): TGTGCCAGCAGCCAAGGTGCTAGCGGGAGGCTGAAAAACATTCAGTACTTC. Protein: CASSQGASGRLKNIQYF. The gene calls are TRBV3-1 (or the pseudogene TRBV3-2) and TRBJ2-4; 11 positions agree with TRBD2. This CDR3 is built from 17 residues. V dropped 1 base and J dropped 4; count of bases not matched to a gene: 6. Germline lookup yields CDR1 LGHDT and CDR2 YNNKEL (reference sequence).

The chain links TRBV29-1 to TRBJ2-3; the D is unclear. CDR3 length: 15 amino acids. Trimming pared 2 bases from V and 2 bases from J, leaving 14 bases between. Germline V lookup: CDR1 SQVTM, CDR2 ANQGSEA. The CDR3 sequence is CSVESISSYTDTQYF. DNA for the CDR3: TGCAGCGTTGAATCGATCTCCTCCTACACAGATACGCAGTATTTT.

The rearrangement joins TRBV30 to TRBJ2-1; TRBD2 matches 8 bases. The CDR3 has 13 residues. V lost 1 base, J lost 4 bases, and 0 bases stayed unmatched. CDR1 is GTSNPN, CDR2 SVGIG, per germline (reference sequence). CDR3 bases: TGTGCCTGGAGTGCTAGCGGGTACAATGAGCAGTTCTTC. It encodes CAWSASGYNEQFF.

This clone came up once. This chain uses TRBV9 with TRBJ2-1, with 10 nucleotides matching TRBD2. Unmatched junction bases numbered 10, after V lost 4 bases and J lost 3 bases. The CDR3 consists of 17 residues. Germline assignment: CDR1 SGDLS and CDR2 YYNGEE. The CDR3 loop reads CASSTSSGRGGYNEQFF. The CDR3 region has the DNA TGTGCCAGCAGCACCTCTAGCGGGAGAGGGGGCTACAATGAGCAGTTCTTC.

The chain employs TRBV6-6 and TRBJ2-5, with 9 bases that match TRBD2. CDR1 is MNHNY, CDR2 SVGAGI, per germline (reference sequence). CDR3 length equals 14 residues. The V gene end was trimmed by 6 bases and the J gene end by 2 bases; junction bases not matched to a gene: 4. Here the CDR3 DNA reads TGTGCCAGCAGGACTAGCGGCCGTCAAGAGACCCAGTACTTC. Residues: CASRTSGRQETQYF.

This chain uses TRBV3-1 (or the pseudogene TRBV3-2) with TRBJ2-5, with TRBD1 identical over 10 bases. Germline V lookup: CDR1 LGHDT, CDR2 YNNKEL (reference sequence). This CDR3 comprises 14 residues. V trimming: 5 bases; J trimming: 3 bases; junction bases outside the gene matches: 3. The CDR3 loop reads CASSTGTGEETQYF. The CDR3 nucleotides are TGTGCCAGCAGCACTGGGACAGGGGAAGAGACCCAGTACTTC.

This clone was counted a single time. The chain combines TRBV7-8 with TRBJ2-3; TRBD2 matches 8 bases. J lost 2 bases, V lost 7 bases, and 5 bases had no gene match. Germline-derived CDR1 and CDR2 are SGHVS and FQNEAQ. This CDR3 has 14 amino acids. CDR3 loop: CASTRLANTDTQYF. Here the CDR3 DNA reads TGTGCCAGCACCAGACTAGCGAACACAGATACGCAGTATTTT.

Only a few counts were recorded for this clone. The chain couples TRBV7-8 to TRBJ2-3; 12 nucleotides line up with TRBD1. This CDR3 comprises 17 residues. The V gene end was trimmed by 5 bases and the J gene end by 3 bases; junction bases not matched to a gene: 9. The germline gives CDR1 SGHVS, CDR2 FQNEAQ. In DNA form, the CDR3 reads TGTGCCAGCAGCCGCATCCCGGGACAGGGGGCAACAGATACGCAGTATTTT. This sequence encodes CASSRIPGQGATDTQYF. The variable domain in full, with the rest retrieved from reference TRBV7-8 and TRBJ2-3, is GAGVSQSPRYKVAKRGQDVALRCDPISGHVSLFWYQQALGQGPEFLTYFQNEAQLDKSGLPSDRFFAERPEGSVSTLKIQRTQQEDSAVYLCASSRIPGQGATDTQYFGPGTRLTVL.

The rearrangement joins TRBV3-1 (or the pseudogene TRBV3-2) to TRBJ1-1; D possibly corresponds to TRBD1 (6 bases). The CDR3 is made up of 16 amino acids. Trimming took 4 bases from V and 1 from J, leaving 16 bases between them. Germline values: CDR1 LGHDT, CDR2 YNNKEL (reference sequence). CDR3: CASSPPSPGQNTEAFF. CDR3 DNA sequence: TGTGCCAGCAGCCCCCCATCTCCGGGACAGAACACTGAAGCTTTCTTT.

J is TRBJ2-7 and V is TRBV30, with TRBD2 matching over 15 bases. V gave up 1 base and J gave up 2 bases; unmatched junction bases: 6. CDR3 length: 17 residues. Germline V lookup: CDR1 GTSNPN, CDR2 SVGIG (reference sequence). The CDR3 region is CAWSGGLAGGSAYEQYF. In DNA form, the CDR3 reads TGTGCCTGGAGTGGAGGACTAGCGGGAGGGTCGGCCTACGAGCAGTACTTC.

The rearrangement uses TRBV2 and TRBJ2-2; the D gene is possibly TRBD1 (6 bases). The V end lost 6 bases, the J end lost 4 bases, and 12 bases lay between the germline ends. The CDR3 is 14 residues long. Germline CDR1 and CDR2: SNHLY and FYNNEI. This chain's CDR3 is CASSLTGITGELFF. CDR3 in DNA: TGTGCCAGCAGCTTGACAGGTATCACCGGGGAGCTGTTTTTT.

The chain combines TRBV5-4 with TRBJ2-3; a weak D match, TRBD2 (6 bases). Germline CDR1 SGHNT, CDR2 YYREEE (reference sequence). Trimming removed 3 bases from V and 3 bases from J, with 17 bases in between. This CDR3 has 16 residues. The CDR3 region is CASSSMTGTGTDTQYF. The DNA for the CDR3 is TGTGCCAGCAGCTCCATGACTGGGACTGGTACAGATACGCAGTATTTT.

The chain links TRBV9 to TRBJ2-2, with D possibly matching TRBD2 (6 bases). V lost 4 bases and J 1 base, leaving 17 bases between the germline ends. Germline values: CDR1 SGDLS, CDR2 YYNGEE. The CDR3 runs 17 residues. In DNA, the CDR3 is TGTGCCAGCAGCCCGGCCGGAGGGAAAGGGAACACCGGGGAGCTGTTTTTT. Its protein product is CASSPAGGKGNTGELFF.

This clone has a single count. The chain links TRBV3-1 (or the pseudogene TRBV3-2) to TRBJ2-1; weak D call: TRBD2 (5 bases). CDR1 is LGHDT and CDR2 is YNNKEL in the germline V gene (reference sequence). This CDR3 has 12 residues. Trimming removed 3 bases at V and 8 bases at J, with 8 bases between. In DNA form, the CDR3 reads TGTGCCAGCAGCCAGGGAGTCCATGAGCAGTTCTTC. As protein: CASSQGVHEQFF.

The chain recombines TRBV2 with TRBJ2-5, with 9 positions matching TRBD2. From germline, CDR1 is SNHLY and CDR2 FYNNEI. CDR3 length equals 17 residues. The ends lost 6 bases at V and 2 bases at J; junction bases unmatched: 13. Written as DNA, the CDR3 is TGTGCCAGCAGCCTAGCGGGGCGGGGGATCAGTCAAGAGACCCAGTACTTC. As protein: CASSLAGRGISQETQYF.

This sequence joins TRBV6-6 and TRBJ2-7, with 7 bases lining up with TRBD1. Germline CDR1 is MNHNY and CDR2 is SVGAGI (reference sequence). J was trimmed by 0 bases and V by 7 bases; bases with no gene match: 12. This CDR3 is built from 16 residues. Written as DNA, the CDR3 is TGTGCCAGCACCAAACTCCACAGGGGCGCCTCCTACGAGCAGTACTTC. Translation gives CASTKLHRGASYEQYF.

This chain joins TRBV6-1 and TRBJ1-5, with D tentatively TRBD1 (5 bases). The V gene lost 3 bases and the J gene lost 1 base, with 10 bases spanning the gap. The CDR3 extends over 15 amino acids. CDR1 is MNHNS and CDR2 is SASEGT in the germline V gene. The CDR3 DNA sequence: TGTGCCAGCAGTGAGGGGGGGGTAAGCAATCAGCCCCAGCATTTT. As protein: CASSEGGVSNQPQHF.

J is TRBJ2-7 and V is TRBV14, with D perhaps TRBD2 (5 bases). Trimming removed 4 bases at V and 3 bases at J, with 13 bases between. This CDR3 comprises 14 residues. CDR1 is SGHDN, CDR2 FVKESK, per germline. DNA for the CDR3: TGTGCCAGCAGCCCCACGGGATGGGTCTACGAGCAGTACTTC. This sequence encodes CASSPTGWVYEQYF.

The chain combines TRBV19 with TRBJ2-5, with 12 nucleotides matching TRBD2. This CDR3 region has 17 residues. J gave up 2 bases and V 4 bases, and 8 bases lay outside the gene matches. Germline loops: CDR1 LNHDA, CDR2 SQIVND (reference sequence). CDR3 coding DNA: TGTGCCAGTAGTAAAGGGACTAGCGGGCCCCCGCAAGAGACCCAGTACTTC. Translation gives CASSKGTSGPPQETQYF. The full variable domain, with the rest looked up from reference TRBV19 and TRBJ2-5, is DGGITQSPKYLFRKEGQNVTLSCEQNLNHDAMYWYRQDPGQGLRLIYYSQIVNDFQKGDIAEGYSVSREKKESFPLTVTSAQKNPTAFYLCASSKGTSGPPQETQYFGPGTRLLVL.

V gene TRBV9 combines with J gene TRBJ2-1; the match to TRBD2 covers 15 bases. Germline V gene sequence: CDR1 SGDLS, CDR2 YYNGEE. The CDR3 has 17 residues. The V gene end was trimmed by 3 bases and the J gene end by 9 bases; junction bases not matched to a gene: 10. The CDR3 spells CASSAGLAGGPGGEQFF. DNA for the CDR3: TGTGCCAGCAGCGCCGGACTAGCGGGAGGGCCTGGGGGTGAGCAGTTCTTC.

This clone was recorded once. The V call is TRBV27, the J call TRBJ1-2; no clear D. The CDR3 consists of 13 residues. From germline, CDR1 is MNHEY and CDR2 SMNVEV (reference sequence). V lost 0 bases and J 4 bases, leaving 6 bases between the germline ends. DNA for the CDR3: TGTGCCAGCAGTTTATCTCCCAGCTATGGCTACACCTTC. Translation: CASSLSPSYGYTF.

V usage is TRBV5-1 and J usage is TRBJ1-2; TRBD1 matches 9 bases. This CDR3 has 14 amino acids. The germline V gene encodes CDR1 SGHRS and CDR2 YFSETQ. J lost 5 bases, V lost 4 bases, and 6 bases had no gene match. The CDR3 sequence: CASSAGQGKYGYTF. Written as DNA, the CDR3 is TGCGCCAGCAGCGCGGGACAGGGAAAATATGGCTACACCTTC.

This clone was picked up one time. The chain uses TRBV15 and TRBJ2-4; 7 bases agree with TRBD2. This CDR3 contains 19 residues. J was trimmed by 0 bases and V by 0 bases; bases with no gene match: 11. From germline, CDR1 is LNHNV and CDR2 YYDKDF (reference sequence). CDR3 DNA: TGTGCCACCAGCAGAGAAGGGCGGCGGGGGAACCTAGCCAAAAACATTCAGTACTTC. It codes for CATSREGRRGNLAKNIQYF.

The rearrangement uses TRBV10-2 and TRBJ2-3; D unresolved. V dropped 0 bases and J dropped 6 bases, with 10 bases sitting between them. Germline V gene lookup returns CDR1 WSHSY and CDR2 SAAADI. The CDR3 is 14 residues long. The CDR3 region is CASSESSLIDTQYF. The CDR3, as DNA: TGCGCCAGCAGTGAGTCGTCCCTTATTGATACGCAGTATTTT.